This TCR beta chain was profiled in a study of CD8 T cells in ankylosing spondylitis (dated by TCRdb to the late 2010s). Background for the entire study: To find TCR variants linked to disease, the study profiled T cell receptor beta repertoires in ankylosing spondylitis patients and healthy donors. The whole study cohort included over a hundred healthy donors and around 24 ankylosing spondylitis patients. Peripheral blood was sampled, and synovial fluid was also collected from ankylosing spondylitis patients. Here is what the overall study found, with its caveats: Some motif variants were previously reported in synovial fluid and blood of reactive arthritis patients, suggesting common disease-initiation mechanisms. The disease-linked clones showed a CD8+ phenotype and occurred at relatively low frequencies in peripheral blood. Blood from ankylosing spondylitis patients appeared to be characterized by a TCR beta motif composed of about eight highly homologous amino acid variants. The disease-linked clones were reported to be significantly enriched in matched synovial fluid samples from ankylosing spondylitis patients.

This clonotype was detected only a few times. Its antigen is currently not known. Base-call qualities are not available, and no considerably larger clone is one nucleotide away. CDR1 MGHRA and CDR2 YSYEKL were looked up in the germline V gene. The CDR3 contains 16 residues, cysteine and phenylalanine counted. Only CDR3 DNA is held: 48 bases, read in frame from base 1. Trimming takes 1 base from V and 7 bases from J, and the germline ends sit 14 bases apart. For sequencing, an Illumina HiSeq 2500 was employed. Quantitative 5'-RACE with molecular barcodes was used to prepare TCR beta libraries. On the authors' methods: To identify disease-linked TCR variants, a new computational method was used, one built on a probabilistic model of VDJ rearrangement. The public reads were reprocessed in TCRdb via fastp at Q25 and MiXCR, keeping in-frame beta chains. Rows with one shared CDR3 protein collapse into an entry with the most common genes and DNA. The V and J calls and clone size are TCRdb's, not the authors'. The sample has 650,000 to 800,000 distinct CDR3 sequences on record, 15% to 20% of them singletons. The ten biggest clones cover around 19% of the sample.

This TCR came from a male donor with ankylosing spondylitis. The sample taken for sequencing was blood, either unsorted or a sorted T cell fraction (not recorded which). The chain is encoded by TRBV4-1 joined to TRBJ1-6; the D gene cannot be named for sure. The base sequence is TGCGCCAGCAGCCAAGCACGTGTTTTGTGGAATTCACCCCTCCACTTT. It translates to CASSQARVLWNSPLHF.